Shown below are 21 T cell receptor beta chains from a single sample sequenced in a study of T cell clusters in autoimmune cytopenias. Multiplex touch-down PCR amplified TRB using TRB-A and TRB-B pools in one tube. TCRdb reanalyzed the multiplex PCR reads, giving one entry per CDR3 protein sequence and no DNA. In total, the table holds about 1,400 distinct CDR3 sequences. TRB was amplified from roughly 270 ng of peripheral blood genomic DNA per sample. The sample taken for sequencing was peripheral blood. These receptors originate from a human donor with an autoimmune cytopenia or autoimmune hepatitis (not recorded which).

This clonotype registers medium-sized by frequency. This sequence joins TRBV6-1 and TRBJ2-7; TCRdb's D call, TRBD1, is unchecked because there is no DNA. This CDR3 has 15 residues. CDR1 MNHNS and CDR2 SASEGT come from the germline V gene. Here the CDR3 reads CASSGSTGPAYEQYF.

This clonotype registers medium-sized by frequency. The chain uses TRBV5-5 and TRBJ1-3; TCRdb names TRBD1, which stays unverified in the absence of DNA. The length of the CDR3 is 16 residues. Germline V gene data show CDR1 as SGHKS and CDR2 as YYEKEE (reference sequence). CDR3 residues: CASSSTPGNTGNTIYF.

The chain combines TRBV7-9 with TRBJ2-1; TCRdb outputs TRBD1, but without DNA this stays unchecked. This CDR3 is built from 14 residues. The germline V gene encodes CDR1 SEHNR and CDR2 FQNEAQ (reference sequence). The CDR3 loop is CASSPDWGINEQFF. Using reference TRBV7-9 and TRBJ2-1 for the parts outside the CDR3, the full variable domain is DTGVSQNPRHKITKRGQNVTFRCDPISEHNRLYWYRQTLGQGPEFLTYFQNEAQLEKSRLLSDRFSAERPKGSFSTLEIQRTEQGDSAMYLCASSPDWGINEQFFGPGTRLTVL.

Its frequency marks this clonotype as medium-sized. This chain uses TRBV10-1 with TRBJ2-1; with no DNA, the TCRdb D assignment of TRBD2 cannot be verified. This CDR3 has 16 amino acids. Germline V gives CDR1 WNHNN, CDR2 SYGVQD (reference sequence). CDR3: CASSPGTSGGGSEQFF.

This clonotype is called medium-sized based on its frequency. This rearrangement joins TRBV27 to TRBJ2-7. The CDR3 has 14 residues. Germline V gene sequence: CDR1 MNHEY, CDR2 SMNVEV (reference sequence). The CDR3 here is CASTFRPGSYEQYF.

This clonotype registers medium-sized by frequency. The rearrangement joins TRBV20-1 to TRBJ2-7; TCRdb returns TRBD2, unconfirmable since there is no DNA. This CDR3 is built from 14 residues. Looked up from germline, CDR1 is DFQATT and CDR2 is SNEGSKA (reference sequence). CDR3 loop: CSARMRGKSYEQYF.

This clonotype is called medium-sized based on its frequency. This CDR3 is CASREDRVYGYTF. The chain recombines TRBV19 with TRBJ1-2; TCRdb picks TRBD1, but there is no DNA to check that call. CDR1 LNHDA and CDR2 SQIVND come from the germline V gene (reference sequence). The CDR3 totals 13 residues.

This clonotype is labeled medium-sized based on frequency. The genes are TRBV5-5 and TRBJ1-1; the D gene TCRdb calls, TRBD1, cannot be checked with no DNA. The CDR3 totals 15 residues. CDR1 and CDR2 from the germline V gene are SGHKS and YYEKEE (reference sequence). The CDR3: CASSSPGHLNTEAFF.

This clonotype shows up as medium-sized (0.01 to 0.1%) by frequency. This chain joins TRBV12-3 or TRBV12-4 and TRBJ2-5; without DNA, the TCRdb call of TRBD2 cannot be checked. The CDR3 is made up of 17 amino acids. The CDR3 sequence: CASSLSRGLAVQETQYF.

Its frequency marks this clonotype as medium-sized. This chain joins TRBV27 and TRBJ1-6. Germline CDR1 MNHEY, CDR2 SMNVEV (reference sequence). CDR3 length: 14 residues. CDR3 protein: CASSSWSYNSPLHF.

Considering frequency, this clonotype is medium-sized. This CDR3 is CATSRPGPAPRNQPQHF. This rearrangement joins TRBV15 to TRBJ1-5. The CDR3 sequence is 17 residues long. Per germline, CDR1 LNHNV and CDR2 YYDKDF (reference sequence).

This clonotype counts as medium-sized (0.01 to 0.1%) by frequency. The chain recombines TRBV29-1 with TRBJ1-1; as DNA is missing, the TRBD1 call by TCRdb cannot be tested. This CDR3 spans 16 amino acids. Looked up from germline, CDR1 is SQVTM and CDR2 is ANQGSEA. CDR3: CSGSTGGLQSNTEAFF.

Judged by frequency, this clonotype is medium-sized. V and J are TRBV5-5 and TRBJ1-5. Looked up from germline, CDR1 is SGHKS and CDR2 is YYEKEE (reference sequence). This CDR3 comprises 14 residues. The CDR3 here is CASSFGQSNQPQHF.

This clonotype is identified as medium-sized from frequency. This chain connects TRBV6-6 to TRBJ2-1; TCRdb's D call, TRBD1, is unchecked because there is no DNA. Germline V gene lookup returns CDR1 MNHNY and CDR2 SVGAGI (reference sequence). There are 17 residues in the CDR3. The CDR3 sequence: CASSYHSGTRLYNEQFF.

This clonotype is labeled medium-sized (0.01 to 0.1%) based on frequency. The chain carries TRBV19 and TRBJ1-5. CDR1 is LNHDA and CDR2 is SQIVND in the germline V gene (reference sequence). The CDR3 sequence is 14 residues long. The CDR3 sequence is CASSLGRSNQPQHF.

This clonotype ranks as large in terms of frequency. The rearrangement uses TRBV7-6 and TRBJ2-3; TCRdb reports TRBD1, a call that lacks DNA to check it against. Looked up from germline, CDR1 is SGHVS and CDR2 is FNYEAQ. This CDR3 has 14 residues. This chain's CDR3 is CASSPGYTGLEQYF.

According to its frequency, this clonotype is large. The chain uses TRBV6-5 and TRBJ2-6; TCRdb proposes TRBD2, but this gene call is untestable without DNA. From germline, CDR1 is MNHEY and CDR2 SVGAGI. The CDR3 has 19 amino acids. CDR3 sequence: CASSYRAGTGRSGANVLTF.

Frequency places this clonotype as large. The genes are TRBV29-1 and TRBJ2-1. Germline assignment: CDR1 SQVTM and CDR2 ANQGSEA. The CDR3 runs 14 residues. The CDR3 is CSVEKPSSYNEQFF.

This clonotype is deemed large by its frequency. The chain joins TRBV11-1 to TRBJ2-3. Germline V gene data show CDR1 as SGHAT and CDR2 as FQDESV (reference sequence). The CDR3 is 15 residues long. CDR3 amino acids: CASSRRFLSTDTQYF.

According to its frequency, this clonotype is medium-sized. The rearrangement uses TRBV13 and TRBJ2-3; the D gene TCRdb calls, TRBD2, cannot be checked with no DNA. The CDR3 has 14 amino acids. CDR1 is PRHDT and CDR2 is FYEKMQ in the germline V gene (reference sequence). Here the CDR3 reads CASSPGTPPDTQYF.

This clonotype is medium-sized by frequency. The chain employs TRBV13 and TRBJ2-2; the TCRdb D gene call, TRBD1, has no DNA to confirm it. The CDR3 is made up of 14 amino acids. Germline V gene sequence: CDR1 PRHDT, CDR2 FYEKMQ (reference sequence). The CDR3 sequence is CASSPGRSTGELFF.